These 20 T cell receptor beta chains share one sample of origin, sequenced in a study of OX40 agonist ivuxolimab in advanced cancers. Produced via immunoSEQ multiplex PCR; TCRdb's table is partial and in-frame only. The table has about 81,000 clones, around 84% seen once; the top ten hold approximately 6.3%. The input for sequencing was CD4+ or CD8+ T cells sorted from blood, taken in a trial of the OX40 agonist ivuxolimab. These receptors came from an adult with an advanced solid tumor such as melanoma, head and neck, liver or kidney cancer.

V and J are TRBV6-5 and TRBJ1-5; D is uncertain. The length of the CDR3 is 13 residues. Trimming took off 7 bases at V and 6 bases at J, with 13 bases between the two ends. Germline loops: CDR1 MNHEY, CDR2 SVGAGI. Written as DNA, the CDR3 is TGTGCCAGCACCCCTCGGGTCGGTCAGCCCCAGCATTTT. Protein: CASTPRVGQPQHF.

The CDR3 is CASSLKDRANEKLFF. CDR3 coding DNA: TGCGCCAGCAGCCTAAAGGACAGGGCTAATGAAAAACTGTTTTTT. This chain connects TRBV4-1 to TRBJ1-4; 8 bases are a match to TRBD1. The ends lost 4 bases at V and 3 bases at J; junction bases unmatched: 4. CDR1 and CDR2 (germline): MGHRA, YSYEKL. The CDR3 loop spans 15 amino acids.

Note on this clone: Germline is not matched at one junction end, which may reflect a read error. V and J are TRBV15 and TRBJ2-7; either TRBD1 or TRBD2 may fit D (6 bases each). The CDR3 runs 15 residues. Germline V lookup: CDR1 LNHNV, CDR2 YYDKDF (reference sequence). The CDR3 nucleotides are TGTGCCGCCAGCCCGGGCCGGGGGCAATACTACGAGCAGTACTTC. Its protein product is CAASPGRGQYYEQYF.

In its sample, this clone was seen once. V is TRBV2 and J is TRBJ2-3; D is ambiguous. Germline assignment: CDR1 SNHLY and CDR2 FYNNEI. This CDR3 has 14 amino acids. Trimming cost V 4 bases and J 1 base, with 9 bases left between them. For the CDR3, the DNA is TGTGCCAGCAGTGGCTCGGGCGGCACAGATACGCAGTATTTT. Encoded protein: CASSGSGGTDTQYF.

CDR3 nucleotides: TGTGCCAGCAGTCTGAGGGGGCTGGGCACTGAAGCTTTCTTT. Residues: CASSLRGLGTEAFF. The genes are TRBV2 and TRBJ1-1; TRBD1 agrees at 7 bases. The CDR3 has 14 amino acids. V gave up 5 bases and J gave up 4 bases; unmatched junction bases: 7. Germline CDR1 and CDR2: SNHLY and FYNNEI.

The V gene is TRBV6-5, the J gene TRBJ1-2, with 10 nucleotides matching TRBD1. Germline CDR1 reads MNHEY; CDR2 reads SVGAGI. The CDR3 extends over 15 amino acids. Trimming at V came to 6 bases and at J to 5 bases, leaving 9 bases not matched to a gene. CDR3: CASSRTGGFGYGYTF. CDR3 in DNA: TGTGCCAGCAGCAGGACAGGGGGTTTCGGATATGGCTACACCTTC.

A few counts support this clone. V gene TRBV19 combines with J gene TRBJ1-1, with 7 bases matching TRBD1. V was pared by 6 bases and J by 7 bases, with 14 bases of the junction left unmatched. This CDR3 comprises 15 residues. Germline V gene data show CDR1 as LNHDA and CDR2 as SQIVND (reference sequence). The CDR3 is CASRDGPNRGLEAFF. The CDR3 DNA reads TGTGCCAGTAGGGACGGGCCTAACAGGGGTCTTGAAGCTTTCTTT.

This clone was recorded only once. The chain recombines TRBV5-1 with TRBJ1-5; D ambiguous. The germline V gene has CDR1 SGHRS and CDR2 YFSETQ. V lost 0 bases and J lost 6, with 4 bases in between. This CDR3 contains 12 residues. CDR3 in DNA: TGCGCCAGCAGCTTGGTTCTTCAGCCCCAGCATTTT. The encoded protein is CASSLVLQPQHF.

This chain connects TRBV28 to TRBJ1-5, with 7 bases identical to TRBD1. The V and J ends lost 5 bases and 1 base, in that order; junction bases with no gene match: 11. In germline, CDR1 is MDHEN, CDR2 SYDVKM. The CDR3 covers 17 residues. The CDR3 reads CASSPPSDRTSNQPQHF. CDR3 nucleotide sequence: TGTGCCAGCAGTCCCCCATCGGACAGGACAAGCAATCAGCCCCAGCATTTT.

This clone was seen only once. The chain has TRBV4-3 and TRBJ2-7; possible D gene TRBD2, 6 bases. V shed 1 base and J shed 3 bases, with 10 bases lying between them. CDR3 size: 14 residues. The V gene's germline CDR1 is LGHNA and CDR2 YSLEER. The CDR3 sequence is CASSQGLRDYEQYF. The CDR3 coding sequence is TGCGCCAGCAGCCAAGGACTGCGGGACTACGAGCAGTACTTC.

This chain joins TRBV7-9 and TRBJ2-3, with D hard to call. The CDR3 totals 13 residues. CDR1 is SEHNR and CDR2 is FQNEAQ in the germline V gene (reference sequence). V was clipped by 4 bases and J by 2 bases, with 7 bases between them. In DNA form, the CDR3 reads TGTGCCAGCAGCTATGGAAACACAGATACGCAGTATTTT. This encodes CASSYGNTDTQYF. Supplemented by reference TRBV7-9 and TRBJ2-3, the full variable domain reads DTGVSQNPRHKITKRGQNVTFRCDPISEHNRLYWYRQTLGQGPEFLTYFQNEAQLEKSRLLSDRFSAERPKGSFSTLEIQRTEQGDSAMYLCASSYGNTDTQYFGPGTRLTVL.

This clone has more than one count but fewer than ten. This sequence joins TRBV28 and TRBJ1-1; D gene uncertain. With 3 bases removed from V and 0 bases from J, the gap between germline ends came to 8 bases. The V gene's germline CDR1 is MDHEN and CDR2 SYDVKM. The CDR3 length is 14 residues. The CDR3 loop is CASSLDFLNTEAFF. The CDR3 DNA reads as TGTGCCAGCAGTTTGGATTTCCTGAACACTGAAGCTTTCTTT.

This clone was observed a single time. The J gene is TRBJ2-1, the V gene TRBV15, with TRBD1 matching over 9 bases. Germline V lookup: CDR1 LNHNV, CDR2 YYDKDF (reference sequence). V shed 0 bases, J shed 1 base, and the junction held 7 bases outside the gene matches. This CDR3 contains 18 residues. The CDR3 DNA reads as TGTGCCACCAGCAGAGACTACCTTGACAGGGGGTCCTACAATGAGCAGTTCTTC. Its translation is CATSRDYLDRGSYNEQFF.

The chain employs TRBV19 and TRBJ1-1, with D uncertain. V was shortened by 3 bases and J by 3 bases, with 8 bases between the two germline ends. CDR3 size: 13 residues. CDR1 is LNHDA and CDR2 is SQIVND in the germline V gene (reference sequence). This CDR3 reads CASSIWEYTEAFF. CDR3 nucleotides: TGTGCCAGTAGTATTTGGGAGTACACTGAAGCTTTCTTT.

The chain recombines TRBV30 with TRBJ2-3; D possibly matches TRBD1 or TRBD2 (5 bases each). V gave up 3 bases and J gave up 5 bases, with 12 bases separating them. Germline V lookup: CDR1 GTSNPN, CDR2 SVGIG (reference sequence). The CDR3 spans 13 residues. The CDR3 DNA sequence: TGTGCCTGGAGCTCGGGGCTAGGAGATACGCAGTATTTT. Its protein product is CAWSSGLGDTQYF.

The chain combines TRBV7-6 with TRBJ1-1; 7 nucleotides match TRBD1. V gave up 4 bases and J gave up 5 bases; unmatched junction bases: 4. The CDR3 consists of 13 residues. The germline CDR1 and CDR2 sequences are SGHVS and FNYEAQ. Written as DNA, the CDR3 is TGTGCCAGCAGCTCCCAGGGGGGGACTGAAGCTTTCTTT. Amino acid sequence: CASSSQGGTEAFF.

V usage is TRBV7-2 and J usage is TRBJ2-5; 7 nucleotides align to TRBD2. The germline gives CDR1 SGHTA, CDR2 FQGNSA. There are 14 residues in the CDR3. Unmatched junction bases numbered 5, after V lost 2 bases and J lost 5 bases. The CDR3 reads CASSLTGGGETQYF. The CDR3 bases are TGTGCCAGCAGCTTAACGGGGGGTGGGGAGACCCAGTACTTC.

The chain employs TRBV28 and TRBJ2-3; 7 bases map to TRBD1. The CDR3 runs 14 residues. The ends lost 6 bases at V and 0 bases at J; junction bases unmatched: 3. Per the germline V gene, CDR1 is MDHEN and CDR2 is SYDVKM. The CDR3: CASRPGQSTDTQYF. CDR3 bases: TGTGCCAGCAGGCCGGGACAGAGCACAGATACGCAGTATTTT.

The V call is TRBV28, the J call TRBJ1-4, with D perhaps TRBD1 (6 bases). The germline V and J ends were trimmed by 2 bases and 5 bases, with 21 bases remaining between them. The CDR3 is made up of 18 amino acids. Germline loops: CDR1 MDHEN, CDR2 SYDVKM. The CDR3 DNA follows: TGTGCCAGCAGTTTACCGGGGTTACGCGGGGGGCGGAATGAAAAACTGTTTTTT. Translating gives CASSLPGLRGGRNEKLFF.

This chain connects TRBV7-6 to TRBJ2-1; 8 bases are a match to TRBD2. J lost 0 bases, V lost 4 bases, and 11 bases had no gene match. CDR1 and CDR2 (germline): SGHVS, FNYEAQ. The CDR3 contains 18 residues. The CDR3 bases are TGTGCCAGCAGCTCCGTGGCGGGAGGTATAAGCTCCTACAATGAGCAGTTCTTC. It encodes CASSSVAGGISSYNEQFF.